This T cell receptor beta chain is drawn from a study of blood T cell repertoires in COVID-19. Across the whole study: The cDNA or gDNA used as material had been derived from T cells, B-cell-depleted T cells, or PBMCs.

The J segment lost 8 bases and the V segment lost 5 bases, leaving 13 bases of the junction unmatched. CDR1 and CDR2 (germline): LNHNV, YYDKDF (reference sequence). The CDR3 has 15 amino acids. Donors in Cohort 3 who had recovered were those with two negative PCRs, healthcare professional clearance, or resolution of their symptoms. Clones were sequenced by immunoSEQ multiplex PCR, and TCRdb holds only the in-frame ones, with some missing. The sample yields 200,000 to 250,000 clones, about 87% seen once. The specimen was PBMCs or T cells enriched from blood (not recorded which). This chain links TRBV15 with TRBJ1-2; TRBD1 matches 8 bases. The receptor's source is a woman younger than 45 who had recovered from COVID-19. The chain's CDR3 is CATSPRQQGGGGYTF. As DNA, the CDR3 is TGTGCCACCAGCCCGCGTCAACAGGGGGGCGGGGGCTACACCTTC.